Given below is one T cell receptor beta chain in context. Its antigen is unidentified. This sample was included in a study of T cells expressing NK-cell markers. Study as a whole: Seven HCMV-seropositive donors and one seronegative donor made up the eight sequenced donors. Overall study results and limits: Topping the CD3+CD56-NKG2C+ fraction as well were these clonotypes, in a handful of donors. NKG2C+ dominant clonotypes from roughly 6 donors made up roughly 1.0-7.5% of CD8+ T cells.

As the method of synthesis, 5'RACE template switching with UMIs yielded TCR beta cDNA. TCRdb processed the 5' RACE reads again and assigns one entry to each CDR3 protein, with no DNA. The listing records a few hundred thousand distinct CDR3 sequences. Specimen: blood T cells: a sorted CD56 or NKG2C T cell subset, CD4+ or CD8+ T cells, or bulk PBMC T cells (not recorded which). The sequence came from a man aged 18 to 69 in good health.

The CDR3 loop is CASTKYSGELFF. This sequence joins TRBV12-3 or TRBV12-4 and TRBJ2-2. The CDR3 contains 12 residues.